The clone carrying this T cell receptor beta chain turned up a few times. TCRdb passed the 5' RACE reads through MiXCR, listing each CDR3 protein once. The profile covers approximately 260,000 distinct CDR3 sequences, with over 12% appearing a single time and approximately 9.3% taken by the ten largest. This sample is drawn from a study of identical twins. The CDR3 has 15 residues. Trimming removed 5 bases at V and 2 bases at J, with 16 bases between. Germline V gene data show CDR1 as LNHDA and CDR2 as SQIVND (reference sequence). The genes are TRBV19 and TRBJ2-7; TRBD2 might be the D (6 bases). The source material was memory (CD45RO+) T cells sorted from blood. This TCR derives from a woman aged 18-29 years in good health. The CDR3 nucleotides are TGTGCCAGTAGTTTATCTAGCGACGGTACCTACGAGCAGTACTTC. Translated: CASSLSSDGTYEQYF.